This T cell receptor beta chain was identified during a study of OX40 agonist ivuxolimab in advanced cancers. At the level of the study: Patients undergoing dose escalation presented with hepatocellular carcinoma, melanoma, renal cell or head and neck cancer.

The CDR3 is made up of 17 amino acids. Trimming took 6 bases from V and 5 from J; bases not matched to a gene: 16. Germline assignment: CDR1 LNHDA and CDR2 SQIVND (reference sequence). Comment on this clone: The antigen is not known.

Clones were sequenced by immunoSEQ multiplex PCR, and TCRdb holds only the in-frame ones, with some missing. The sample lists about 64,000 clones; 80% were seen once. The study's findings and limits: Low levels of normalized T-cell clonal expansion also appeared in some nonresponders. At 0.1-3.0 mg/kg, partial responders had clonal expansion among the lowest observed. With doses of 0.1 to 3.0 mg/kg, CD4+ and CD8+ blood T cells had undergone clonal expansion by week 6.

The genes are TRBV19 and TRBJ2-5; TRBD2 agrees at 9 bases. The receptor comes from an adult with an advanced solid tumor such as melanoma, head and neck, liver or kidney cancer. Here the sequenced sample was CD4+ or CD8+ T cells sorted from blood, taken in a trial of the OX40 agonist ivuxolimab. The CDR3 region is CASSAAGRGGVRETQYF. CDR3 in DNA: TGTGCCAGTAGCGCGGCCGGGCGGGGGGGTGTCCGGGAGACCCAGTACTTC.